This TCR beta chain came from a study of neurological immune-mediated disorders. Study context: Of the multiple sclerosis patients, around 34 in total, some 30 were relapsing-remitting and 3 were secondary progressive. Findings of the study overall: No CDR3 amino acid sequences recurred among expanded clones across subjects, suggesting private repertoires in all groups.

TCRdb analysed the 5' RACE reads with MiXCR anew, one entry per CDR3 protein. The table includes tens of thousands of distinct CDR3 sequences, 3% to 3.5% detected once. Germline V lookup: CDR1 SNHLY, CDR2 FYNNEI. The CDR3 loop spans 12 amino acids. Between the trimmed V and J ends, which lost 6 bases and 4 bases, there was a span of 9 bases. This clonotype was detected ten times or more. Its cognate antigen is unknown. The J gene is TRBJ1-1, the V gene TRBV2; no clear D. Input material: PBMCs. The sequence was collected from a woman between 50 and 59 years old with multiple sclerosis. The CDR3 reads CASRREVTEAFF. The CDR3 nucleotides are TGTGCCAGCAGGAGGGAGGTCACTGAAGCTTTCTTT. The variable domain in full, completed from reference TRBV2 and TRBJ1-1, reads EPEVTQTPSHQVTQMGQEVILRCVPISNHLYFYWYRQILGQKVEFLVSFYNNEISEKSEIFDDQFSVERPDGSNFTLKIRSTKLEDSAMYFCASRREVTEAFFGQGTRLTVV.